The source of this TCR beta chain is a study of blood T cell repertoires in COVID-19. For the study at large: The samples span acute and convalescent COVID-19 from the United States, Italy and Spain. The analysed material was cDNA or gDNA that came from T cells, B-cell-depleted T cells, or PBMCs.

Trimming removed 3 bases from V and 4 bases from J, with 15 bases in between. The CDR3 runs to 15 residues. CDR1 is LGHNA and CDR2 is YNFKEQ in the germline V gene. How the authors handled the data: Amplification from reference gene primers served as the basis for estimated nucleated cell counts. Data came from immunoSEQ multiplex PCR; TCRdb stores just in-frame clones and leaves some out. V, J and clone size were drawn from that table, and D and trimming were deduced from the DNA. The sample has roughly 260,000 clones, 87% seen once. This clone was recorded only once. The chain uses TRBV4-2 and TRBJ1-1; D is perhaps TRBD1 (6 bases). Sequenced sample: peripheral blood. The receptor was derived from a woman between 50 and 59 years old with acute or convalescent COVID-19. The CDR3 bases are TGTGCCAGCAGCCACCCCGAGGGGGTTAGCACTGAAGCTTTCTTT. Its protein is CASSHPEGVSTEAFF.